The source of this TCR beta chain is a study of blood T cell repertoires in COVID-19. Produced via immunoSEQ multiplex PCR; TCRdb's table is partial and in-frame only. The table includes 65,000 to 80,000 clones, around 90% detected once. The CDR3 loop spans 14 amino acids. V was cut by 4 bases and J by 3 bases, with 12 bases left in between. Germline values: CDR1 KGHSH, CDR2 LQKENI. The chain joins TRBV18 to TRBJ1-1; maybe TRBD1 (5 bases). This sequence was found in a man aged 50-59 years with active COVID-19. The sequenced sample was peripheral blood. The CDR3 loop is CASSRDSGYTEAFF. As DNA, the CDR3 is TGTGCCAGCTCACGAGACAGTGGATACACTGAAGCTTTCTTT.